This TCR beta chain stems from a study of blood T cell repertoires in COVID-19. About the research overall: Samples of COVID-19 (acute and convalescent) were obtained from the United States, Italy and Spain. Sources were T cells, B-cell-depleted T cells, or PBMCs; the material itself was cDNA or gDNA.

Authors' analysis steps: Scientists estimated how many nucleated cells there were by amplifying reference gene primers. Produced via immunoSEQ multiplex PCR; TCRdb's table is partial and in-frame only. Clonal size and the V and J genes are those of that table, whereas D and trimming came from the DNA. The sample contains 250,000 to 350,000 clones, around four fifths of which appear only once. This clone appeared once. CDR1 MNHEY and CDR2 SVGAGI come from the germline V gene. V dropped 9 bases and J dropped 6 bases, with 20 bases sitting between them. This CDR3 region has 14 residues. The chain recombines TRBV6-5 with TRBJ1-2; D is undetermined. This receptor was obtained from a woman aged 45-60 years with acute or convalescent COVID-19. Sequences were obtained from peripheral blood. The CDR3 bases are TGTGCCAGTCTGGGCGGATGGGAGGGAGATGGCTACACCTTC. This codes for CASLGGWEGDGYTF.